These T cell receptor beta chains were read from a single sample in a study of identical twins. TCRdb independently ran MiXCR on the 5' RACE reads; one entry per CDR3 protein. The data show some 790,000 distinct CDR3 sequences, with around a sixth seen just once and 10% to 15% held by the top ten. The same sample was also used in a study of T cells expressing NK-cell markers.

Sequenced material: PBMCs. The receptors were sampled from a woman in her late teens or twenties in good health. Each CDR3 is given without its conserved first and last residue. A D gene is named only where the DNA matches it firmly.

cdr3_aa j_call v_call d_call
ASSSSPREPF TRBJ2-1 TRBV7-6 NA
ASSVISGDLYNEQF TRBJ2-1 TRBV9 TRBD2
ASSGDWLSTDTQY TRBJ2-3 TRBV2 NA
ASSESGRGSNQPQH TRBJ1-5 TRBV25-1 TRBD1
SAPRATGLWNTEAF TRBJ1-1 TRBV20-1 NA
AWSVSAGVYEQY TRBJ2-7 TRBV30 TRBD2
ASSLTRYTEAF TRBJ1-1 TRBV12-3/TRBV12-4 NA
ASSRTFSGANVLT TRBJ2-6 TRBV12-3/TRBV12-4 NA
SDGSAGDTQY TRBJ2-3 TRBV29-1 NA
ASSFSEDTQY TRBJ2-3 TRBV9 NA
SASLASTGTDTQY TRBJ2-3 TRBV20-1 NA
ASSQGLRNEQF TRBJ2-1 TRBV14 NA
ASSVTTGGDGYT TRBJ1-2 TRBV27 TRBD1
ASSFQSGGGETQY TRBJ2-5 TRBV12-3/TRBV12-4 TRBD2
ASSEYSGGMNTGELF TRBJ2-2 TRBV25-1 TRBD2
ASSSTLSSYEQY TRBJ2-7 TRBV7-2 NA
ASSEGSHEQY TRBJ2-7 TRBV6-1 NA
AGTGLAKNIQY TRBJ2-4 TRBV2 TRBD1
ASSYPGGKETQY TRBJ2-5 TRBV6-5 TRBD2
ASSVAPSAYNEQF TRBJ2-1 TRBV9 NA